A selection of T cell receptor beta chains follows, all from one sample in a study of Ad26.COV2.S vaccination and SARS-CoV-2 variants. Profiling relied on immunoSEQ multiplex PCR, and the TCRdb table lists in-frame clones only, not all of them. The sample shows around 450,000 clones, 75% to 90% of them seen only once. Sample: peripheral blood, taken in a trial of Ad26.COV2.S vaccine versus placebo. These receptors all stem from a person between 18 and 65 years old who received the Ad26.COV2.S COVID-19 vaccine or a placebo. Each CDR3 is given with its conserved first and last residue. Each record gives: D gene, V gene, J gene, clone size, CDR3 DNA, CDR3 protein. A D gene is named only where the DNA matches it firmly. The size of a clone is reported for some rows only, either as once, few or many, or as a class for expanded clones.

D: NA
V: TRBV21-1
J: TRBJ1-1
size: NA
DNA: TGTGCCAGCAGCAAATCGGACGAGTGGAACACTGAAGCTTTCTTT
CDR3: CASSKSDEWNTEAFF

D: NA
V: TRBV4-1
J: TRBJ1-1
size: NA
DNA: TGCGCCAGCAGCCTTAATCCAAGTTTGGCTGGGTGGACTGAAGCTTTCTTT
CDR3: CASSLNPSLAGWTEAFF

D: TRBD2
V: TRBV5-1
J: TRBJ2-3
size: NA
DNA: TGCGCCAGCAGCTTGGGCGCAGCGGGAGGGGGCACAGATACGCAGTATTTT
CDR3: CASSLGAAGGGTDTQYF

D: TRBD2
V: TRBV10-3
J: TRBJ2-1
size: NA
DNA: TGTGCCACCCGGGGGAGGGAAGGGAACAATGAGCAGTTCTTC
CDR3: CATRGREGNNEQFF

D: NA
V: TRBV3-1/TRBV3-2
J: TRBJ2-5
size: NA
DNA: TGTGCCAGCAGCCAAGAGGGGGGGGCGAGGAAGACCCAGTACTTC
CDR3: CASSQEGGARKTQYF

D: NA
V: TRBV4-2
J: TRBJ1-2
size: NA
DNA: TGTGCCAGCAGCCACGGGGTCGACAAAACCTATGGCTACACCTTC
CDR3: CASSHGVDKTYGYTF

D: NA
V: TRBV6-5
J: TRBJ2-7
size: NA
DNA: TGTGCCAGCTCGCCGTTGTACGGTACGTACGAGCAGTACTTC
CDR3: CASSPLYGTYEQYF

D: NA
V: TRBV19
J: TRBJ1-2
size: NA
DNA: TGTGCCAGTAGTATACATTTCAGAAGCAGTTGGAGCTACACCTTC
CDR3: CASSIHFRSSWSYTF

D: TRBD1
V: TRBV24-1
J: TRBJ2-1
size: NA
DNA: TGTGCCACCAGTCAGACAGGGTTTGGCAATGAGCAGTTCTTC
CDR3: CATSQTGFGNEQFF

D: TRBD1
V: TRBV2
J: TRBJ1-5
size: NA
DNA: TGTGCCAGCAGGGCCGGGACAGCAAGCAATCAGCCCCAGCATTTT
CDR3: CASRAGTASNQPQHF

D: TRBD1
V: TRBV9
J: TRBJ1-2
size: once
DNA: TGTGCCAGCAGCCCGACAGGGCGGTCCAGCTATGGCTACACCTTC
CDR3: CASSPTGRSSYGYTF

D: NA
V: TRBV5-1
J: TRBJ2-6
size: NA
DNA: TGCGCCAGCAGCTGGGTCGGGGCCAACGTCCTGACTTTC
CDR3: CASSWVGANVLTF

D: TRBD2
V: TRBV5-4
J: TRBJ2-3
size: once
DNA: TGTGCCAGCAGCTTTGCCGGGGGGGCCCCAGCTACGCAGTATTTT
CDR3: CASSFAGGAPATQYF

D: NA
V: TRBV2
J: TRBJ2-1
size: NA
DNA: TGTGCCAGCAGGTACAATGAGCAGTTCTTC
CDR3: CASRYNEQFF

D: TRBD2
V: TRBV3-1/TRBV3-2
J: TRBJ2-5
size: NA
DNA: TGTGCCAGCAGCCTACTAGCGCCGCAAGAGACCCAGTACTTC
CDR3: CASSLLAPQETQYF

D: NA
V: TRBV5-8
J: TRBJ1-2
size: NA
DNA: TGTGCCAGCAGCCAGCGGACTCAGGGGAACGGCTACACCTTC
CDR3: CASSQRTQGNGYTF

D: NA
V: TRBV6-2/TRBV6-3
J: TRBJ1-6
size: NA
DNA: TGTGCCAGCAGTTACTTGACACCGGGCCGGGATAATTCACCCCTCCACTTT
CDR3: CASSYLTPGRDNSPLHF

D: NA
V: TRBV11-1
J: TRBJ2-3
size: NA
DNA: TGTGCCAGCAGCTCGGACCCTGTCGCAGATACGCAGTATTTT
CDR3: CASSSDPVADTQYF

D: TRBD1
V: TRBV7-8
J: TRBJ2-2
size: NA
DNA: TGTGCCAGCAGCTTAGCCGAAGGGGGCTGGGGCACCGGGGAGCTGTTTTTT
CDR3: CASSLAEGGWGTGELFF

D: TRBD1
V: TRBV4-1
J: TRBJ2-4
size: NA
DNA: TGCGCCAGCAGCCGACCAGAGGGGGCGGGTGCCAAAAACATTCAGTACTTC
CDR3: CASSRPEGAGAKNIQYF

D: TRBD1
V: TRBV6-5
J: TRBJ1-4
size: NA
DNA: TGTGCCAGCAGTTACTCTGCCGGGACAGGGCATGAAAAACTGTTTTTT
CDR3: CASSYSAGTGHEKLFF

D: NA
V: TRBV30
J: TRBJ1-3
size: NA
DNA: TGTGCCTGGAGTGTCCAATTCGGAAACACCATATATTTT
CDR3: CAWSVQFGNTIYF

D: NA
V: TRBV5-1
J: TRBJ1-3
size: NA
DNA: TGCGCCAGCAGCTCCGACAGGCTCTCTGGAAACACCATATATTTT
CDR3: CASSSDRLSGNTIYF

D: NA
V: TRBV29-1
J: TRBJ2-6
size: few
DNA: TGCAGCGTTGAGTCTGGGGCCAACGTCCTGACTTTC
CDR3: CSVESGANVLTF

D: NA
V: TRBV5-1
J: TRBJ2-7
size: few
DNA: TGCGCCAGCAGCTTGACCCAGGGTGGGGACGAGCAGTACTTC
CDR3: CASSLTQGGDEQYF

D: TRBD1
V: TRBV7-6
J: TRBJ1-6
size: NA
DNA: TGTGCCAGCAGCGAAAAGGGGGGACAGGCAGGTGGCTCCTATAATTCACCCCTCCACTTT
CDR3: CASSEKGGQAGGSYNSPLHF

D: TRBD1
V: TRBV9
J: TRBJ2-2
size: NA
DNA: TGTGCCAGCAGCGTAGGCGGGACAGGTGGGAACGGGGAGCTGTTTTTT
CDR3: CASSVGGTGGNGELFF

D: TRBD2
V: TRBV5-4
J: TRBJ2-3
size: NA
DNA: TGTGCCAGCAGCCCTGGGCGGGAGTCAGATACGCAGTATTTT
CDR3: CASSPGRESDTQYF

D: NA
V: TRBV19
J: TRBJ1-5
size: NA
DNA: TGTGCCAGTAGTGAGGGGTCTTATAGCAATCAGCCCCAGCATTTT
CDR3: CASSEGSYSNQPQHF

D: NA
V: TRBV30
J: TRBJ2-3
size: once
DNA: TGTGCCTGGAGTGTGGGGGCAGGTTCAGATACGCAGTATTTT
CDR3: CAWSVGAGSDTQYF

D: NA
V: TRBV21-1
J: TRBJ1-1
size: many
DNA: TGTGCCAGCAGCAAAGGACCGAGCCCCACCCCGAACACTGAAGCTTTCTTT
CDR3: CASSKGPSPTPNTEAFF

D: NA
V: TRBV29-1
J: TRBJ1-1
size: NA
DNA: TGCAGCGTTGATAGGCAGTCGAACACTGAAGCTTTCTTT
CDR3: CSVDRQSNTEAFF

D: NA
V: TRBV27
J: TRBJ1-4
size: NA
DNA: TGTGCCAGCAGTTTTGAACGCGGTCAGGGGAATGAAAAACTGTTTTTT
CDR3: CASSFERGQGNEKLFF

D: NA
V: TRBV5-1
J: TRBJ2-6
size: NA
DNA: TGCGCCAGCAGCTTGGCCCCGAGGGCTGGGGCCAACGTCCTGACTTTC
CDR3: CASSLAPRAGANVLTF

D: NA
V: TRBV10-3
J: TRBJ2-3
size: NA
DNA: TGTGCCATCAGTGGGCAGGACAGACAGACGCAGTATTTT
CDR3: CAISGQDRQTQYF

D: TRBD2
V: TRBV2
J: TRBJ2-1
size: once
DNA: TGTGCCAGCTGGGCAGCGGGGGGGTTTTATGAGCAGTTCTTC
CDR3: CASWAAGGFYEQFF

D: NA
V: TRBV2
J: TRBJ2-2
size: once
DNA: TGTGCCAGCAATGCGCCTCGAGGGGAGGCGAACACCGGGGAGCTGTTTTTT
CDR3: CASNAPRGEANTGELFF

D: NA
V: TRBV5-1
J: TRBJ2-5
size: NA
DNA: TGCGCCAGCAGCTTCCAGGGACGGACCCAGGAGACCCAGTACTTC
CDR3: CASSFQGRTQETQYF

D: NA
V: TRBV2
J: TRBJ1-6
size: few
DNA: TGTGCCAGCAGTGGGGGAGGGGATAATTCACCCCTCCACTTT
CDR3: CASSGGGDNSPLHF

D: NA
V: TRBV7-2
J: TRBJ1-2
size: NA
DNA: TGTGCCAGCAGCTCCCAGGTCGGGGTGGGTGGCTACACCTTC
CDR3: CASSSQVGVGGYTF

D: TRBD1
V: TRBV5-1
J: TRBJ1-1
size: NA
DNA: TGCGCCAGCAGCCCTATCTCCGGGACAGGATACGAAGCTTTCTTT
CDR3: CASSPISGTGYEAFF

D: NA
V: TRBV5-8
J: TRBJ2-1
size: NA
DNA: TGTGCCAGCTCTAATCCCCCACCCGGGCGTGAGCAGTTCTTC
CDR3: CASSNPPPGREQFF